This TCR beta chain was sequenced in a study of blood T cell repertoires in COVID-19. Across the whole study: Samples representing acute and convalescent COVID-19 were sourced from the United States, Italy and Spain. Nucleic acid was either cDNA or gDNA, and it came from T cells, B-cell-depleted T cells, or PBMCs.

Authors' analysis steps: For nucleated cells, counts were estimated from reference gene primer amplification. The data were produced by immunoSEQ multiplex PCR, yet TCRdb's version contains in-frame clones alone and is incomplete. The V and J calls and clone size come from that table; D and trimming were worked out from the DNA. The data show over 100,000 clones, with 75% to 90% seen just once and 0.65% to 0.9% held by the top ten. In germline, CDR1 is SGHAT, CDR2 FQNNGV. V gave up 7 bases and J gave up 1 base; unmatched junction bases: 8. CDR3 size: 15 residues. The chain combines TRBV11-2 with TRBJ2-3; the match to TRBD2 covers 7 bases. This clonotype was obtained from a woman in her 70s with acute or convalescent COVID-19. Sequencing used peripheral blood. CDR3 sequence: CASTFTRGGTDTQYF. The CDR3 nucleotides read TGTGCCAGCACCTTTACCCGGGGGGGCACAGATACGCAGTATTTT.